This TCR beta chain was sequenced in a study of PD-L1 blockade in urothelial cancer. On the study more broadly: Patients went on atezolizumab around 2014, receiving 1,200 mg intravenously every 3 weeks. The number of prior chemotherapy regimens per patient was 0 to 3.

Each PCR contained spiked-in synthetic TCR analog templates. Profiled with immunoSEQ multiplex PCR; TCRdb holds only in-frame clones, not every one. This table holds approximately 14,000 clones, 88% found once. Germline CDR1 and CDR2: SGHRS and YFSETQ. The CDR3 covers 15 residues. The germline V and J ends were trimmed by 3 bases and 8 bases, with 15 bases remaining between them. V usage is TRBV5-1 and J usage is TRBJ1-6; D is possibly TRBD1 (5 bases). This receptor was obtained from a man between 65 and 79 years old with urothelial cancer. This material consisted of PBMCs, taken around atezolizumab (anti-PD-L1) treatment. The CDR3 loop reads CASSSSRAVDSPLHF. DNA of the CDR3: TGCGCCAGCAGCTCAAGCAGGGCCGTGGATTCACCCCTCCACTTT. Based on the CDR3 plus reference TRBV5-1 and TRBJ1-6, the full variable domain is KAGVTQTPRYLIKTRGQQVTLSCSPISGHRSVSWYQQTPGQGLQFLFEYFSETQRNKGNFPGRFSGRQFSNSRSEMNVSTLELGDSALYLCASSSSRAVDSPLHFGNGTRLTVT.